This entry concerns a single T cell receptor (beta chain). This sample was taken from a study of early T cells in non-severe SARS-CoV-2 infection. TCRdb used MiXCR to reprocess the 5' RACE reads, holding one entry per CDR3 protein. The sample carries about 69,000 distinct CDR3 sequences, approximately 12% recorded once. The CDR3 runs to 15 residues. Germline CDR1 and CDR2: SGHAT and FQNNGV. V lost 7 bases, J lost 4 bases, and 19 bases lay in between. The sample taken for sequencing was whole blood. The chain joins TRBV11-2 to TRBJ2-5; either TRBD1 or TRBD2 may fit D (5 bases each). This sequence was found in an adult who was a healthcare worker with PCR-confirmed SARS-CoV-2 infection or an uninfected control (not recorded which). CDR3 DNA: TGTGCCAGCACCACCGGGTCGGGGCGCGGAGAGACCCAGTACTTC. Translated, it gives CASTTGSGRGETQYF.